This is a list of T cell receptor beta chains from one sample in a study of blood T cell repertoires in COVID-19. Here immunoSEQ multiplex PCR was the method, and the copy in TCRdb shows in-frame clones only, minus some. The sample records around 130,000 clones, more than 75% being singletons. Sequencing input: peripheral blood. These TCRs come from a man aged 60 to 75 with acute or convalescent COVID-19. The CDR3 runs from the conserved cysteine through the conserved F or W. The D gene is left open where the match is weak. Size tells how often a clone was seen (once, few, many) or the class of an expanded clone, and some rows leave it out.

V gene,D gene,J gene,CDR3 length,clone size,CDR3 protein,CDR3 DNA
TRBV5-1,TRBD2,TRBJ2-7,15,few,CASSPFSGSGYEQYF,TGCGCCAGCAGCCCGTTTAGCGGGAGTGGGTACGAGCAGTACTTC
TRBV4-2,TRBD2,TRBJ2-2,16,NA,CASSPWTSGHTGELFF,TGTGCCAGCAGCCCCTGGACTAGCGGTCACACCGGGGAGCTGTTTTTT
TRBV15,NA,TRBJ2-1,12,NA,CATRDSTDEQFF,TGTGCCACCAGGGACTCCACGGATGAGCAGTTCTTC
TRBV9,TRBD1,TRBJ1-4,14,few,CASSVEQGREKLFF,TGTGCCAGCAGCGTAGAACAGGGGCGAGAAAAACTGTTTTTT
TRBV30,TRBD1,TRBJ1-4,14,NA,CAWSGGQGNEKLFF,TGTGCCTGGAGTGGGGGACAGGGAAATGAAAAACTGTTTTTT
TRBV12-5,TRBD2,TRBJ2-1,16,NA,CASGPSRGGSYNEQFF,TGTGCTAGTGGTCCATCCCGGGGGGGCTCCTACAATGAGCAGTTCTTC
TRBV6-6,TRBD1,TRBJ2-5,14,NA,CASSLPTGQETQYF,TGTGCCAGCAGTCTCCCGACAGGGCAAGAGACCCAGTACTTC
TRBV6-2/TRBV6-3,NA,TRBJ2-7,15,NA,CASSYRSLRVYEQYF,TGTGCCAGCAGTTACCGGTCATTGCGAGTCTACGAGCAGTACTTC
TRBV5-1,NA,TRBJ2-7,13,NA,CASNSGTTYEQYF,TGCGCCAGCAACTCGGGTACCACCTACGAGCAGTACTTC
TRBV7-3,TRBD1,TRBJ1-2,13,few,CASSKGQGTGYTF,TGTGCCAGCAGCAAAGGACAGGGCACCGGCTACACCTTC
TRBV28,TRBD2,TRBJ2-2,15,NA,CASGRLAGDGGELFF,TGTGCCAGCGGTAGACTAGCGGGAGATGGCGGGGAGCTGTTTTTT
TRBV10-3,NA,TRBJ1-4,13,NA,CAISLQAGEKLFF,TGTGCCATCAGCTTACAGGCGGGGGAAAAACTGTTTTTT
TRBV6-5,NA,TRBJ1-1,11,NA,CASSHSTEAFF,TGTGCCAGCAGTCACAGCACTGAAGCTTTCTTT
TRBV28,NA,TRBJ1-1,16,NA,CASSIHWGQVGTEAFF,TGTGCCAGCAGTATACACTGGGGGCAGGTGGGGACTGAAGCTTTCTTT
TRBV27,NA,TRBJ2-7,14,NA,CASSLRAVTYEQYF,TGTGCCAGCAGTTTACGAGCGGTAACCTACGAGCAGTACTTC
TRBV7-3,NA,TRBJ2-3,14,NA,CASSLGGSIDTQYF,TGTGCCAGCAGCCTGGGAGGTAGCATTGATACGCAGTATTTT
TRBV7-9,NA,TRBJ2-1,14,medium-sized,CASSAISLNNEQFF,TGTGCCAGCAGCGCGATTTCCCTTAACAATGAGCAGTTCTTC
TRBV28,NA,TRBJ1-2,14,once,CASSLAAPEDGYTF,TGTGCCAGCAGCCTGGCAGCCCCGGAGGATGGCTACACCTTC
TRBV28,TRBD2,TRBJ2-3,15,NA,CASMTSGRSTDTQYF,TGTGCCAGCATGACTAGCGGGAGGAGCACAGATACGCAGTATTTT
TRBV7-8,NA,TRBJ2-7,12,NA,CASSLDTYEQYF,TGTGCCAGCAGCTTAGATACTTACGAGCAGTACTTC
TRBV30,TRBD1,TRBJ1-1,15,NA,CAWEDRGAARTEAFF,TGTGCCTGGGAGGACAGGGGCGCTGCTCGGACTGAAGCTTTCTTT
TRBV3-1/TRBV3-2,TRBD2,TRBJ2-7,14,NA,CASSHQGGSHEQYF,TGTGCCAGCAGCCACCAGGGAGGGAGCCACGAGCAGTACTTC
TRBV7-9,NA,TRBJ2-2,12,NA,CASSLNTGELFF,TGTGCCAGCAGCCTAAACACCGGGGAGCTGTTTTTT
TRBV6-5,NA,TRBJ2-5,14,NA,CASSPYGDWETQYF,TGTGCCAGCAGTCCCTACGGGGATTGGGAGACCCAGTACTTC
TRBV7-3,TRBD2,TRBJ2-3,16,once,CASSPTSGRSTDTQYF,TGTGCCAGCAGCCCTACTAGCGGGAGGAGCACAGATACGCAGTATTTT
TRBV28,TRBD2,TRBJ2-1,15,few,CASSDPSGRYNEQFF,TGTGCCAGCAGCGACCCTAGCGGACGATACAATGAGCAGTTCTTC
TRBV4-1,TRBD1,TRBJ2-7,14,NA,CASSHTTGTYEQYF,TGCGCCAGCAGCCATACGACAGGGACCTACGAGCAGTACTTC
TRBV6-5,TRBD1,TRBJ2-2,15,NA,CASTAGGPNTGELFF,TGTGCCAGCACTGCAGGGGGCCCTAACACCGGGGAGCTGTTTTTT
TRBV7-9,NA,TRBJ2-1,15,NA,CASSPPFSSYNEQFF,TGTGCCAGCAGCCCTCCCTTCAGCTCCTACAATGAGCAGTTCTTC
TRBV4-3,NA,TRBJ2-7,14,NA,CASSQDLNFYEQYF,TGCGCCAGCAGCCAAGATCTGAACTTCTACGAGCAGTACTTC
TRBV6-6,TRBD1,TRBJ2-2,17,NA,CASSRAGTGGATGELFF,TGTGCCAGCAGCCGAGCCGGGACAGGGGGCGCAACCGGGGAGCTGTTTTTT
TRBV29-1,TRBD1,TRBJ2-3,13,NA,CSVGTVGTDTQYF,TGCAGCGTCGGGACAGTAGGGACAGATACGCAGTATTTT
TRBV7-2,TRBD1,TRBJ1-2,13,NA,CASSPRRGYGYTF,TGTGCCAGCAGCCCCCGCAGGGGGTATGGCTACACCTTC
TRBV6-5,TRBD1,TRBJ1-6,15,NA,CASSRGQGGNSPLHF,TGTGCCAGCAGCCGCGGACAGGGCGGTAATTCACCCCTCCACTTT
TRBV7-2,NA,TRBJ1-5,15,NA,CASSLGQGFDQPQHF,TGTGCCAGCAGCTTAGGCCAGGGATTCGATCAGCCCCAGCATTTT
TRBV30,NA,TRBJ2-7,15,NA,CAWSVQGPPRIEQYF,TGTGCCTGGAGTGTACAGGGACCGCCGAGGATCGAGCAGTACTTC
TRBV2,TRBD1,TRBJ1-2,14,NA,CASWGQGQGYGYTF,TGTGCCAGCTGGGGGCAGGGACAGGGCTATGGCTACACCTTC
TRBV2,NA,TRBJ1-6,14,NA,CASSYRAYNSPLHF,TGTGCCAGCAGTTACAGGGCCTATAATTCACCCCTCCACTTT
TRBV18,TRBD2,TRBJ2-7,15,NA,CASSPLTSGVYEQYF,TGTGCCAGCTCACCATTGACTAGCGGAGTCTACGAGCAGTACTTC
TRBV19,NA,TRBJ2-5,14,NA,CASSIRRGGETQYF,TGTGCCAGTAGTATCCGAAGGGGGGGGGAGACCCAGTACTTC
TRBV28,NA,TRBJ2-3,16,NA,CASSFPRGLTRDTQYF,TGTGCCAGCAGTTTTCCCCGAGGACTCACCCGGGATACGCAGTATTTT
TRBV7-9,NA,TRBJ2-5,14,NA,CASSRERRGETQYF,TGTGCCAGCAGCAGGGAGCGTAGGGGAGAGACCCAGTACTTC